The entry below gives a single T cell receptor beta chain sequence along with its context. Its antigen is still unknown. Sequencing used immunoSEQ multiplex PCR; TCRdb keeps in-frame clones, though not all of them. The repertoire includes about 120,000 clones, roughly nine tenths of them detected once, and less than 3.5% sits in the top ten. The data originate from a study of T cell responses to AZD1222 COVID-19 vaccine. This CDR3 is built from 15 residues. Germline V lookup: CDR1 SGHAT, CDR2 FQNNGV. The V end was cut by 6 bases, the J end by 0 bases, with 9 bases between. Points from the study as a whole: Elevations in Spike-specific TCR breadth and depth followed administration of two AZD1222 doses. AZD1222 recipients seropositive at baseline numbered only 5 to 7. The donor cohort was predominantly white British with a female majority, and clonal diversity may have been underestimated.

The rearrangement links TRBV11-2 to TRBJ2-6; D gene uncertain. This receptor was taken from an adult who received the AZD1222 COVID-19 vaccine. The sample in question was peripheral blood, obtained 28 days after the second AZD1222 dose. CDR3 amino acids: CASSNFNSGANVLTF. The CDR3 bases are TGTGCCAGCAGTAACTTTAACTCTGGGGCCAACGTCCTGACTTTC.